The present T cell receptor (beta chain) was sequenced within a study of T cell responses to AZD1222 COVID-19 vaccine. Broader study findings: Dominant CD4 TCR responses targeted spike regions 160-218 and 743-854. Among AZD1222 vaccinees, only five or six were seropositive at baseline.

To note about this clone: Its antigen is unidentified. The same CDR3 arises from other DNA sequences in this sample as well.

The repertoire was sequenced with immunoSEQ multiplex PCR; TCRdb's copy has only in-frame clones and lacks some. Among 150,000 or so clones listed, more than 85% were seen once. The input for sequencing was peripheral blood, taken 28 days after the second AZD1222 dose. This clonotype was obtained from an adult who received the AZD1222 COVID-19 vaccine.

The CDR3: CASSVGGQGDGYTF. CDR3 DNA sequence: TGTGCCAGCAGCGTAGGTGGACAGGGAGATGGCTACACCTTC. V gene TRBV9 combines with J gene TRBJ1-2; TRBD1 agrees at 8 bases. CDR3 length: 14 residues. V dropped 0 bases and J dropped 6; count of bases not matched to a gene: 4. The germline V gene encodes CDR1 SGDLS and CDR2 YYNGEE.